The T cell receptor beta chain described here comes from a study of blood T cell repertoires in COVID-19. Looking at the study overall: Some COVID-19 samples were acute and others convalescent; all came from the United States, Italy and Spain. PBMCs, B-cell-depleted T cells, or T cells provided the cDNA or gDNA that made up the material.

Authors' methods: From reference gene primer amplification, estimates of nucleated cell counts were derived. The table came from immunoSEQ multiplex PCR; TCRdb's copy has only in-frame clones and leaves some out. Clone size and V and J calls were adopted from that table, with D and trimming inferred from the DNA. Among about 70,000 clones, more than 75% were seen once, and the ten largest hold 9.5% to 15%. J was trimmed by 4 bases and V by 2 bases; bases with no gene match: 3. The CDR3 covers 14 residues. CDR1 is GTSNPN, CDR2 SVGIG, per germline (reference sequence). The sequencing sample was made of peripheral blood. The chain uses TRBV30 and TRBJ1-5; 9 positions agree with TRBD1. This TCR was recovered from a human donor in a cohort sampled during active COVID-19. The CDR3 loop reads CAWSSGTGNQPQHF. CDR3 nucleotides: TGTGCCTGGAGTTCGGGGACAGGGAATCAGCCCCAGCATTTT.